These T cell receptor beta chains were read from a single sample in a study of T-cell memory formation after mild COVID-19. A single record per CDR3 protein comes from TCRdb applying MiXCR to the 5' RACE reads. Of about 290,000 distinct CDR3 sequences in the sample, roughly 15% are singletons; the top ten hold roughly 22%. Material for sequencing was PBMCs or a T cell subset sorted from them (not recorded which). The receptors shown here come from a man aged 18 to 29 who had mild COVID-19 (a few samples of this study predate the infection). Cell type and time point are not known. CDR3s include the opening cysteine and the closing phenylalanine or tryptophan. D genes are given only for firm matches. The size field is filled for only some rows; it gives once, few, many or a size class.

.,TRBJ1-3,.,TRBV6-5,TGTGCCAGCAGTTACCGGGGGGCAAGCGGAAACACCATATATTTT,CASSYRGASGNTIYF
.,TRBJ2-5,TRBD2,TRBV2,TGTGCCAGCAGTGAAGCACGGGGAGGGGAGACCCAGTACTTC,CASSEARGGETQYF
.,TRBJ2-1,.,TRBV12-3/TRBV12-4,TGTGCCAGCAGTTTAGGCCAGCGGATCTACAATGAGCAGTTCTTC,CASSLGQRIYNEQFF
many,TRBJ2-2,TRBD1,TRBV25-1,TGTGCCAGCGCAGCCGGGACAGGGGACACCGGGGAGCTGTTTTTT,CASAAGTGDTGELFF
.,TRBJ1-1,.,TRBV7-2,TGTGCCAGCAGCCGGGACGTGAACACTGAAGCTTTCTTT,CASSRDVNTEAFF
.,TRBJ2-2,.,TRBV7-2,TGTGCCAGCAGCTTACTTGTTGACGGGGAGCTGTTTTTT,CASSLLVDGELFF
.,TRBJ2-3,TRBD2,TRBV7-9,TGTGCCAGCAGCCCGGGACTAGCGGGGGGCCTGAGCACAGATACGCAGTATTTT,CASSPGLAGGLSTDTQYF
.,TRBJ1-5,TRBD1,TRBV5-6,TGTGCCAGAAGTTCTAGCGGGACAGGGGATCAGCCCCAGCATTTT,CARSSSGTGDQPQHF
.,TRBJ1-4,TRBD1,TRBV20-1,TGCAGTGCTCCTAATACAGGGGCATTTAATGAAAAACTGTTTTTT,CSAPNTGAFNEKLFF
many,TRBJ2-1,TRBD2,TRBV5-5,TGTGCCAGCAGCTTGGGACTAGCGGGGGTCTACAATGAGCAGTTCTTC,CASSLGLAGVYNEQFF
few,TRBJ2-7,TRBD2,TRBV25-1,TGTGCCAGCAGTGACCCTAGCGGGGCCTACGAGCAGTACTTC,CASSDPSGAYEQYF
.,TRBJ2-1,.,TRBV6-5,TGTGCCAGCAGTGCCAGAGGAGATGAGCAGTTCTTC,CASSARGDEQFF
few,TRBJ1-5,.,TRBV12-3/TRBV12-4,TGTGCCAGCAGTGGATGGAATCAGCCCCAGCATTTT,CASSGWNQPQHF
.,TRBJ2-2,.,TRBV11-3,TGTGCCAGCAGCTTAACCGTAGGGGGAACCGGGGAGCTGTTTTTT,CASSLTVGGTGELFF
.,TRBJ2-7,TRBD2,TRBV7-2,TGTGCCAGCAGCTTAGTAGCGGGGGGTTTGAAACCCTACGAGCAGTACTTC,CASSLVAGGLKPYEQYF
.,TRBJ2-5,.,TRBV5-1,TGCGCCAGCAGCCCTGGGCGGGGAGGAGAGACCCAGTACTTC,CASSPGRGGETQYF
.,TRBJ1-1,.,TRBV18,TGTGCCAGCTCACCCCCCTATGGGGGCGCCTCTGAAGCTTTCTTT,CASSPPYGGASEAFF
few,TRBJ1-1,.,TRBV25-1,TGTGCCAGCAGACAGACTGGGGGAGAGTTTGAAGCTTTCTTT,CASRQTGGEFEAFF
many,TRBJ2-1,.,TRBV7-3,TGTGCCAGCAGCTTAGCGGGGAGTGATGAGCAGTTCTTC,CASSLAGSDEQFF
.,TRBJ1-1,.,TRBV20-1,TGCAGTGCTGGACAGTCCTACACTGAAGCTTTCTTT,CSAGQSYTEAFF
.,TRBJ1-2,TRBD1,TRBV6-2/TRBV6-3,TGTGCCAGCAGTTACCGGGACAGCAAGCTCAATGGCTACACCTTC,CASSYRDSKLNGYTF
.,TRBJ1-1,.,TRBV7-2,TGTGCCAGCAGCTTGGGGGCGTCGAATACTGAAGCTTTCTTT,CASSLGASNTEAFF